This T cell receptor (beta chain) was documented in a study of blood T cell repertoires in COVID-19. Background on the study: Sources were T cells, B-cell-depleted T cells, or PBMCs; the material itself was cDNA or gDNA.

Enrollment of patients from Seattle took place during active infection, with longitudinal follow-up. In the authors' methods: Reference gene primer amplification gave estimated nucleated cell counts. Libraries were prepared by immunoSEQ multiplex PCR; TCRdb keeps only in-frame clonotypes and omits some of them. The DNA was the basis for D and trimming; V, J and clone size are from that table. The sample lists roughly 150,000 clones; approximately 86% were seen once. The sequencing input was peripheral blood. The source is a man older than 75 with COVID-19, enrolled during active disease.

The CDR3 DNA follows: TGTGCCAGCAGCTTAGCAGGGGGCCCTCTCCCCTACAATGAGCAGTTCTTC. Translating it yields CASSLAGGPLPYNEQFF. The rearrangement links TRBV7-6 to TRBJ2-1; the match to TRBD1 covers 7 bases. The CDR3 loop spans 17 amino acids. Germline V gene data show CDR1 as SGHVS and CDR2 as FNYEAQ. V was pared by 0 bases and J by 2 bases, with 7 bases of the junction left unmatched.